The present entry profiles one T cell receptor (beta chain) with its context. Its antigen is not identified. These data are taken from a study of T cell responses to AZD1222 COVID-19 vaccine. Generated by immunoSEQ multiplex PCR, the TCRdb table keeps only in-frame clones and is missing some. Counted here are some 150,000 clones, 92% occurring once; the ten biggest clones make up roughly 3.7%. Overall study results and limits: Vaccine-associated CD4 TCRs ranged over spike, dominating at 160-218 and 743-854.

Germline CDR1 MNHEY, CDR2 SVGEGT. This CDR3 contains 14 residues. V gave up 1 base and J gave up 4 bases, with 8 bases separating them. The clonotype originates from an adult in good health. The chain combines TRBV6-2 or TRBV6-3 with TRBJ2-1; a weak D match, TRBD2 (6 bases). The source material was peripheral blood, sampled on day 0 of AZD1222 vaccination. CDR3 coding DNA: TGTGCCAGCAGTTACTTGGGACTGTACAATGAGCAGTTCTTC. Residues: CASSYLGLYNEQFF.